The 9 T cell receptor beta chains listed next were all sequenced from one sample in a study of vaccination effects on CD4 cells after COVID-19. No cognate antigen is known for these TCRs. Expansion with viral peptide pools was applied to antigen-specific CD4+ T cells by the ViraFEST assay prior to sequencing. Researchers isolated CD4+ T cells once approximately 10 days of culture had elapsed. Among the vaccine recipients, none had a prior SARS-CoV-2 infection, and nucleocapsid antibodies were negative. TCRdb's table, derived via immunoSEQ multiplex PCR, lists solely in-frame clones and lacks some. The sample consists of tens of thousands of clones, 80% of them appearing once. The sample here was CD4+ T cells from PBMCs cultured with SARS-CoV-2 spike peptides, taken before COVID-19 vaccination. These receptor sequences come from a human donor who received a COVID-19 vaccine.

The rearrangement uses TRBV6-5 and TRBJ1-5; no reliable D call. The germline V gene encodes CDR1 MNHEY and CDR2 SVGAGI. V was cut by 0 bases and J by 7 bases, with 13 bases left in between. The CDR3 runs 15 residues. CDR3 in amino acids: CASSYSSAIRQPQHF. The CDR3 DNA reads as TGTGCCAGCAGTTACTCGAGCGCAATACGACAGCCCCAGCATTTT.

The chain employs TRBV28 and TRBJ1-5; the D gene is possibly TRBD1 (5 bases). From germline, CDR1 is MDHEN and CDR2 SYDVKM. Trimming removed 6 bases at V and 7 bases at J, with 16 bases between. The CDR3 sequence is 14 residues long. The CDR3 DNA is TGTGCCAGCAGCCCCGGTGGGGCTAGACAGCCCCAGCATTTT. Its protein is CASSPGGARQPQHF.

The CDR3: CASSLAYGYTF. The DNA for the CDR3 is TGTGCCAGCAGTTTAGCCTATGGCTACACCTTC. The genes are TRBV12-3 or TRBV12-4 and TRBJ1-2; D is undetermined. The germline V and J ends were trimmed by 0 bases and 4 bases, with 0 bases remaining between them. The CDR3 length is 11 residues.

The chain employs TRBV5-6 and TRBJ2-1, with D uncertain. V dropped 2 bases and J dropped 5 bases, with 14 bases sitting between them. The CDR3 extends over 15 amino acids. In germline, CDR1 is SGHDT, CDR2 YYEEEE. The CDR3 nucleotides are TGTGCCAGCAGCTTCATCGGTATTCGCGACAATGAGCAGTTCTTC. Its translation: CASSFIGIRDNEQFF.

The gene calls are TRBV2 and TRBJ1-1; 9 nucleotides agree with TRBD1. This CDR3 spans 14 amino acids. V was pared by 7 bases and J by 5 bases, with 8 bases of the junction left unmatched. Germline V gives CDR1 SNHLY, CDR2 FYNNEI. The CDR3 DNA follows: TGTGCCAGCACCGACCGGACAGGGGAGACTGAAGCTTTCTTT. This gives the protein CASTDRTGETEAFF.

The CDR3 spells CASSQSGPLMHEQYV. The CDR3 DNA reads as TGTGCCAGCTCACAATCCGGCCCGTTAATGCACGAGCAGTACGTC. V is TRBV18 and J is TRBJ2-7; the D is unclear. Germline V gives CDR1 KGHSH, CDR2 LQKENI. V was cut by 4 bases and J by 5 bases, with 18 bases left in between. CDR3 length equals 15 residues.

The rearrangement uses TRBV24-1 and TRBJ2-5; a weak D match, TRBD1 (6 bases). Germline V lookup: CDR1 KGHDR, CDR2 SFDVKD. The CDR3 is 16 amino acids. V was shortened by 4 bases and J by 4 bases, with 18 bases between the two germline ends. The CDR3 spells CATSDRTRGISETQYF. The CDR3 DNA sequence: TGTGCCACCAGTGACCGAACCAGGGGAATCTCAGAGACCCAGTACTTC.

The gene calls are TRBV2 and TRBJ1-4; D not certain. The CDR3 sequence is 15 residues long. CDR1 and CDR2 (germline): SNHLY, FYNNEI. V lost 2 bases and J lost 5, with 12 bases in between. CDR3 DNA: TGTGCCAGCAGTGAATTACGGCGGGGAAATGAAAAACTGTTTTTT. As protein: CASSELRRGNEKLFF. Looking up the rest from reference TRBV2 and TRBJ1-4 gives the full variable domain: EPEVTQTPSHQVTQMGQEVILRCVPISNHLYFYWYRQILGQKVEFLVSFYNNEISEKSEIFDDQFSVERPDGSNFTLKIRSTKLEDSAMYFCASSELRRGNEKLFFGSGTQLSVL.

In its sample, this clone was seen once. The chain uses TRBV7-2 and TRBJ2-3; the D gene could be TRBD1 or TRBD2 (5 bases each). CDR1 is SGHTA and CDR2 is FQGNSA in the germline V gene. The CDR3 covers 15 residues. Trimming cost V 0 bases and J 0 bases, with 7 bases left between them. The chain's CDR3 is CASSLAGGSTDTQYF. DNA of the CDR3: TGTGCCAGCAGCTTAGCTGGGGGAAGCACAGATACGCAGTATTTT.